The rows below give T cell receptor beta chains drawn from one sample of a study of shared clonotypes between healthy human individuals. Repertoires were generated with immunoSEQ multiplex PCR, while TCRdb's copy carries only in-frame clones and drops some. The sample lists about 2.3 million clones, just over 90% occurring once. The sequenced material came from naive CD4+ T cells from PBMCs. All receptors derive from a man between 18 and 29 years old in good health. Some clones in this sample may be carry-over from other donors' samples. The CDR3 runs from the conserved cysteine through the conserved F or W. D genes are given only for firm matches. For some rows the clone size is stated as once, few or many, or as a class when expanded; others skip it.

clone_size: .; d_call: .; j_call: TRBJ2-1; v_call: TRBV7-2; cdr3_aa: CASSLGRETYVFF; cdr3_nt: TGTGCCAGCAGCTTAGGGAGAGAGACCTATGTGTTCTTC
clone_size: .; d_call: TRBD1; j_call: TRBJ1-4; v_call: TRBV9; cdr3_aa: CASSETGGLNEKLFF; cdr3_nt: TGTGCCAGCAGCGAAACAGGGGGCCTTAATGAAAAACTGTTTTTT
clone_size: .; d_call: .; j_call: TRBJ2-2; v_call: TRBV9; cdr3_aa: CASSVDAITGELFF; cdr3_nt: TGTGCCAGCAGCGTAGATGCGATCACCGGGGAGCTGTTTTTT
clone_size: .; d_call: .; j_call: TRBJ2-1; v_call: TRBV27; cdr3_aa: CASSHGRSSLYNEQFF; cdr3_nt: TGTGCCAGCAGCCATGGGCGGTCCAGTCTCTACAATGAGCAGTTCTTC
clone_size: once; d_call: .; j_call: TRBJ2-7; v_call: TRBV20-1; cdr3_aa: CSPLNDEQYF; cdr3_nt: TGCAGCCCCTTGAACGACGAGCAGTACTTC
clone_size: .; d_call: .; j_call: TRBJ1-1; v_call: TRBV30; cdr3_aa: CASGHMHEEAFF; cdr3_nt: TGTGCCTCGGGACACATGCACGAGGAAGCTTTCTTT
clone_size: .; d_call: TRBD2; j_call: TRBJ2-7; v_call: TRBV10-3; cdr3_aa: CAISSSGSAYEQYF; cdr3_nt: TGTGCCATCAGTTCCAGCGGGAGTGCCTACGAGCAGTACTTC
clone_size: .; d_call: .; j_call: TRBJ1-1; v_call: TRBV15; cdr3_aa: CATSRNRVVGTEAFF; cdr3_nt: TGTGCCACCAGCCGAAACAGGGTTGTTGGCACTGAAGCTTTCTTT
clone_size: .; d_call: .; j_call: TRBJ2-5; v_call: TRBV5-6; cdr3_aa: CASSLVGETQYF; cdr3_nt: TGTGCCAGCAGCTTGGTCGGGGAGACCCAGTACTTC
clone_size: .; d_call: .; j_call: TRBJ2-7; v_call: TRBV7-9; cdr3_aa: CASSPGWGSPYEQYF; cdr3_nt: TGTGCCAGCAGCCCGGGGTGGGGGTCCCCCTACGAGCAGTACTTC
clone_size: .; d_call: TRBD2; j_call: TRBJ2-1; v_call: TRBV19; cdr3_aa: CASSSLLAGGLNNEQFF; cdr3_nt: TGTGCCAGTAGTTCCCTTTTAGCGGGAGGGCTGAACAATGAGCAGTTCTTC
clone_size: .; d_call: .; j_call: TRBJ2-7; v_call: TRBV5-6; cdr3_aa: CASSPRFPGYEQYF; cdr3_nt: TGTGCCAGCAGCCCCCGGTTCCCCGGCTACGAGCAGTACTTC
clone_size: .; d_call: .; j_call: TRBJ1-1; v_call: TRBV5-1; cdr3_aa: CASSLNTGGTEAFF; cdr3_nt: TGCGCCAGCAGCTTGAACACGGGAGGAACTGAAGCTTTCTTT
clone_size: .; d_call: TRBD2; j_call: TRBJ2-7; v_call: TRBV27; cdr3_aa: CASSSSSGRAPYEQYF; cdr3_nt: TGTGCCAGCAGTAGTTCTAGCGGGAGGGCCCCCTACGAGCAGTACTTC
clone_size: .; d_call: TRBD2; j_call: TRBJ2-1; v_call: TRBV7-3; cdr3_aa: CASSLWSAGGPSRYNEQFF; cdr3_nt: TGTGCCAGCAGCTTGTGGTCAGCGGGAGGGCCTAGTCGATACAATGAGCAGTTCTTC
clone_size: .; d_call: .; j_call: TRBJ1-1; v_call: TRBV28; cdr3_aa: CASSLNTGNTEAFF; cdr3_nt: TGTGCCAGCAGTTTAAATACAGGGAACACTGAAGCTTTCTTT
clone_size: once; d_call: .; j_call: TRBJ2-7; v_call: TRBV7-2; cdr3_aa: CASSLEGPPRHEQYF; cdr3_nt: TGTGCCAGCAGCTTAGAGGGGCCGCCGAGGCACGAGCAGTACTTC
clone_size: .; d_call: .; j_call: TRBJ1-5; v_call: TRBV6-7; cdr3_aa: CASSYGKLQPQHF; cdr3_nt: TGTGCCAGCAGTTACGGCAAGCTTCAGCCCCAGCATTTT
clone_size: .; d_call: .; j_call: TRBJ2-1; v_call: TRBV7-2; cdr3_aa: CASSLGVSGSGNEQFF; cdr3_nt: TGTGCCAGCAGCTTAGGGGTTTCGGGATCGGGGAATGAGCAGTTCTTC
clone_size: .; d_call: .; j_call: TRBJ1-1; v_call: TRBV7-8; cdr3_aa: CASSLLGQGEAFF; cdr3_nt: TGTGCCAGCAGCTTATTGGGGCAGGGGGAAGCTTTCTTT
clone_size: .; d_call: .; j_call: TRBJ2-3; v_call: TRBV7-2; cdr3_aa: CASSLWPRGVPDTQYF; cdr3_nt: TGTGCCAGCAGCTTATGGCCCAGGGGAGTTCCAGATACGCAGTATTTT
clone_size: once; d_call: .; j_call: TRBJ2-3; v_call: TRBV5-1; cdr3_aa: CASSRVGRASTDTQYF; cdr3_nt: TGCGCCAGCAGCCGGGTCGGCAGGGCCAGCACAGATACGCAGTATTTT
clone_size: .; d_call: TRBD1; j_call: TRBJ2-2; v_call: TRBV25-1; cdr3_aa: CASTDRTGVAGELFF; cdr3_nt: TGTGCCAGTACAGACAGGACAGGGGTAGCCGGGGAGCTGTTTTTT
clone_size: .; d_call: .; j_call: TRBJ1-3; v_call: TRBV6-6; cdr3_aa: CASRPPGQGETIYF; cdr3_nt: TGTGCCAGCAGACCACCGGGCCAAGGAGAGACCATATATTTT
clone_size: once; d_call: .; j_call: TRBJ2-5; v_call: TRBV6-1; cdr3_aa: CASSGPLRETQYF; cdr3_nt: TGTGCCAGCAGTGGCCCCTTAAGAGAGACCCAGTACTTC
clone_size: .; d_call: .; j_call: TRBJ2-5; v_call: TRBV27; cdr3_aa: CASSRWSGETQYF; cdr3_nt: TGTGCCAGCAGCCGATGGAGCGGGGAGACCCAGTACTTC
clone_size: .; d_call: .; j_call: TRBJ2-3; v_call: TRBV10-1; cdr3_aa: CAGLPEVRDTQYF; cdr3_nt: TGCGCCGGTCTCCCAGAGGTGAGAGATACGCAGTATTTT
clone_size: .; d_call: .; j_call: TRBJ1-5; v_call: TRBV5-8; cdr3_aa: CASSLILRNQPQHF; cdr3_nt: TGTGCCAGCAGCTTGATCCTGAGGAATCAGCCCCAGCATTTT
clone_size: .; d_call: TRBD2; j_call: TRBJ2-1; v_call: TRBV4-1; cdr3_aa: CASSHPSGLAGGLLSWNEQFF; cdr3_nt: TGCGCCAGCAGCCATCCCTCAGGGCTAGCGGGAGGCCTTTTAAGTTGGAATGAGCAGTTCTTC
clone_size: .; d_call: .; j_call: TRBJ2-7; v_call: TRBV11-1; cdr3_aa: CASSLGASATYEQYF; cdr3_nt: TGTGCCAGCAGCTTAGGCGCTAGCGCTACCTACGAGCAGTACTTC
clone_size: .; d_call: TRBD1; j_call: TRBJ1-2; v_call: TRBV7-2; cdr3_aa: CASSLAGTANYGYTF; cdr3_nt: TGTGCCAGCAGCTTAGCCGGGACAGCTAACTATGGCTACACCTTC
clone_size: .; d_call: TRBD1; j_call: TRBJ1-1; v_call: TRBV6-5; cdr3_aa: CASSFGQGEAFF; cdr3_nt: TGTGCCAGCAGTTTTGGACAGGGGGAAGCTTTCTTT
clone_size: few; d_call: .; j_call: TRBJ1-5; v_call: TRBV18; cdr3_aa: CASSPGTNQPQHF; cdr3_nt: TGTGCCAGCTCACCCGGGACCAATCAGCCCCAGCATTTT
clone_size: .; d_call: .; j_call: TRBJ1-5; v_call: TRBV5-6; cdr3_aa: CASSLGLEPNQPQHF; cdr3_nt: TGTGCCAGCAGCTTGGGGCTCGAACCAAATCAGCCCCAGCATTTT
clone_size: .; d_call: .; j_call: TRBJ1-2; v_call: TRBV5-1; cdr3_aa: CASSLAGEGYGYTF; cdr3_nt: TGCGCCAGCAGCTTGGCCGGAGAGGGCTATGGCTACACCTTC
clone_size: .; d_call: .; j_call: TRBJ1-1; v_call: TRBV19; cdr3_aa: CASSPTGKVQFEAFF; cdr3_nt: TGTGCCAGTAGTCCCACGGGCAAAGTTCAATTTGAAGCTTTCTTT
clone_size: .; d_call: TRBD2; j_call: TRBJ2-1; v_call: TRBV6-4; cdr3_aa: CASRGEGNEQFF; cdr3_nt: TGTGCCAGCAGGGGGGAGGGTAATGAGCAGTTCTTC
clone_size: .; d_call: .; j_call: TRBJ1-2; v_call: TRBV7-3; cdr3_aa: CASSLTGSRGDNRGYTF; cdr3_nt: TGTGCCAGCAGCTTAACGGGATCTCGGGGAGATAATCGTGGCTACACCTTC
clone_size: .; d_call: TRBD1; j_call: TRBJ1-2; v_call: TRBV28; cdr3_aa: CASRWDRNYGYTF; cdr3_nt: TGTGCCAGCAGGTGGGACAGGAACTATGGCTACACCTTC
clone_size: once; d_call: TRBD2; j_call: TRBJ2-1; v_call: TRBV18; cdr3_aa: CASSPAGLAGLSSYNEQFF; cdr3_nt: TGTGCCAGCTCACCGGCGGGACTAGCGGGCCTGAGCTCCTACAATGAGCAGTTCTTC
clone_size: .; d_call: TRBD1; j_call: TRBJ2-2; v_call: TRBV19; cdr3_aa: CASSKQGNGELFF; cdr3_nt: TGTGCCAGTAGTAAACAGGGGAACGGGGAGCTGTTTTTT
clone_size: .; d_call: .; j_call: TRBJ1-2; v_call: TRBV5-6; cdr3_aa: CASWTPRDYGYTF; cdr3_nt: TGTGCCAGCTGGACACCTAGGGACTATGGCTACACCTTC
clone_size: .; d_call: .; j_call: TRBJ1-1; v_call: TRBV28; cdr3_aa: CASRLLNTEAFF; cdr3_nt: TGTGCCAGCAGGCTACTGAACACTGAAGCTTTCTTT
clone_size: .; d_call: .; j_call: TRBJ2-7; v_call: TRBV9; cdr3_aa: CASSPAGYEQYF; cdr3_nt: TGTGCCAGCAGCCCCGCGGGGTACGAGCAGTACTTC
clone_size: .; d_call: .; j_call: TRBJ2-4; v_call: TRBV19; cdr3_aa: CASSILGGEAKNIQYF; cdr3_nt: TGTGCCAGTAGTATTCTGGGGGGTGAGGCCAAAAACATTCAGTACTTC
clone_size: .; d_call: .; j_call: TRBJ2-7; v_call: TRBV5-4; cdr3_aa: CASSLPGAEQYF; cdr3_nt: TGTGCCAGCAGCTTACCAGGGGCCGAGCAGTACTTC
clone_size: .; d_call: .; j_call: TRBJ2-5; v_call: TRBV19; cdr3_aa: CASSITVGGWSQETQYF; cdr3_nt: TGTGCCAGTAGTATAACGGTTGGGGGTTGGAGTCAAGAGACCCAGTACTTC
clone_size: .; d_call: .; j_call: TRBJ2-1; v_call: TRBV28; cdr3_aa: CASSLFQEQFF; cdr3_nt: TGTGCCAGCAGTTTATTCCAAGAGCAGTTCTTC
clone_size: .; d_call: .; j_call: TRBJ2-5; v_call: TRBV2; cdr3_aa: CASTSVRHTQETQYF; cdr3_nt: TGTGCCAGCACTTCCGTGAGGCACACCCAAGAGACCCAGTACTTC
clone_size: .; d_call: TRBD2; j_call: TRBJ2-1; v_call: TRBV5-4; cdr3_aa: CASSPEAGNAYNEQFF; cdr3_nt: TGTGCCAGCAGCCCAGAAGCGGGAAATGCCTACAATGAGCAGTTCTTC